This entry lists 9 T cell receptor beta chains sequenced from one sample in a study of T cells in Graves' hyperthyroidism and ophthalmopathy. Amplified regions were TCR beta CDR3 sequences from RNA transcripts. In the first-round RT-PCR of the TCR CDR3, the HTBI primer set was used. MiXCR, run by TCRdb on the multiplex PCR reads, gives a single entry per CDR3 protein. The data contain some 740,000 distinct CDR3 sequences, 14% of them singletons. The specimen was blood. All receptors come from a woman aged 18-35 years with Graves' hyperthyroidism.

Details on this clonotype: The junction shows a germline mismatch at one end, possibly a read error. The rearrangement uses TRBV7-2 and TRBJ2-5, with no clear D. Germline-derived CDR1 and CDR2 are SGHTA and FQGNSA. This CDR3 spans 12 amino acids. The CDR3 here is CASSLFLETEYF. The CDR3 DNA reads TGTGCCAGCAGCTTGTTTTTAGAGACCGAGTACTTC. Full variable domain (rest looked up from reference TRBV7-2 and TRBJ2-5): GAGVSQSPSNKVTEKGKDVELRCDPISGHTALYWYRQSLGQGLEFLIYFQGNSAPDKSGLPSDRFSAERTGGSVSTLTIQRTQQEDSAVYLCASSLFLETEYFGPGTRLLVL.

The J gene is TRBJ2-3, the V gene TRBV20-1, with D unresolved. CDR3 size: 12 residues. Germline assignment: CDR1 DFQATT and CDR2 SNEGSKA (reference sequence). The germline V and J ends were trimmed by 8 bases and 2 bases, with 11 bases remaining between them. CDR3 DNA sequence: TGCAGTTGTGCGGAAATCACAGATACGCAGTATTTT. It encodes CSCAEITDTQYF.

This clonotype was observed many times. This rearrangement joins TRBV7-9 to TRBJ2-7; D call uncertain. This CDR3 is 14 amino acids long. Trimming cost V 0 bases and J 5 bases, with 11 bases left between them. Germline-derived CDR1 and CDR2 are SEHNR and FQNEAQ (reference sequence). The CDR3 region is CASSLAQQINEQYF. The CDR3 DNA reads as TGTGCCAGCAGCTTAGCGCAACAGATTAACGAGCAGTACTTC.

This chain connects TRBV6-1 to TRBJ2-2, with 15 positions matching TRBD2. Per germline, CDR1 MNHNS and CDR2 SASEGT. V lost 6 bases to trimming and J lost 4 bases; unmatched junction nucleotides: 15. The CDR3 has 20 amino acids. In DNA form, the CDR3 reads TGTGCCAGCAGATGGGCGACGGGACTAGCGGGAGGAGGCCCCACCGGGGAGCTGTTTTTT. Its translation: CASRWATGLAGGGPTGELFF.

This clonotype was detected many times. The V gene is TRBV5-1, the J gene TRBJ2-1, with 8 bases identical to TRBD2. After removal of 2 bases from V and 2 bases from J, the junction contained 6 bases not matched to a gene. There are 16 residues in the CDR3. Germline V lookup: CDR1 SGHRS, CDR2 YFSETQ. CDR3 nucleotide sequence: TGCGCCAGCAGCTTCATGGGTAGCGGGGCCTACAATGAGCAGTTCTTC. Encoded protein: CASSFMGSGAYNEQFF.

The table lists this clonotype with many counts. The J gene is TRBJ2-1, the V gene TRBV5-6; TRBD2 matches at 7 bases. The V and J ends lost 0 bases and 9 bases, in that order; junction bases with no gene match: 9. The CDR3 is made up of 15 amino acids. Germline V gives CDR1 SGHDT, CDR2 YYEEEE. CDR3 bases: TGTGCCAGCAGCTTGGTCCCGGCATCGGGGGGTGAGCAGTTCTTC. It translates to CASSLVPASGGEQFF. The whole variable domain, remainder taken from reference TRBV5-6 and TRBJ2-1, is DAGVTQSPTHLIKTRGQQVTLRCSPKSGHDTVSWYQQALGQGPQFIFQYYEEEERQRGNFPDRFSGHQFPNYSSELNVNALLLGDSALYLCASSLVPASGGEQFFGPGTRLTVL.

This clonotype has at least ten counts. V usage is TRBV5-1 and J usage is TRBJ1-5; 9 bases match TRBD1. V trimming: 4 bases; J trimming: 7 bases; junction bases outside the gene matches: 9. The length of the CDR3 is 15 residues. The germline V gene encodes CDR1 SGHRS and CDR2 YFSETQ. For the CDR3, the DNA is TGCGCCAGCAGCCCATGGACAGGGGATGGGCAGCCCCAGCATTTT. As protein: CASSPWTGDGQPQHF. Using reference TRBV5-1 and TRBJ1-5 for the parts outside the CDR3, the full variable domain is KAGVTQTPRYLIKTRGQQVTLSCSPISGHRSVSWYQQTPGQGLQFLFEYFSETQRNKGNFPGRFSGRQFSNSRSEMNVSTLELGDSALYLCASSPWTGDGQPQHFGDGTRLSIL.

V usage is TRBV6-2 or TRBV6-3 and J usage is TRBJ2-7; tentative D call: TRBD1 (6 bases). V was trimmed by 2 bases and J by 3 bases, leaving 8 bases between them. Germline V gene data show CDR1 as MNHEY and CDR2 as SVGEGT. The CDR3 contains 13 residues. The CDR3 here is CASSYGQLYEQYF. The CDR3 DNA reads as TGTGCCAGCAGTTACGGACAGCTCTACGAGCAGTACTTC.

This clonotype was observed a few times. V is TRBV6-5 and J is TRBJ1-2; TRBD1 aligns across 8 bases. From germline, CDR1 is MNHEY and CDR2 SVGAGI. Unmatched junction bases numbered 4, after V lost 2 bases and J lost 8 bases. The CDR3 loop spans 13 amino acids. The DNA for the CDR3 is TGTGCCAGCAGTTACGACAGGGGTGAGGGCTACACCTTC. Translation gives CASSYDRGEGYTF.